Here is one TCR gamma chain with its context. What it binds is unknown. This sample is part of a study of Vδ1+ human thymocytes. Overall study results and limits: Bulk repertoire data may be misinterpreted because of unexpected Vdelta2 sequences. In the thymus, TRG and TRD repertoires looked highly polyclonal with Gaussian CDR3 lengths.

This CDR3 is 12 amino acids long. The trim removed 1 base at V and 8 bases at J, leaving 5 bases unmatched. CDR1 VTNTFY and CDR2 YDVSTARD come from the germline V gene (reference sequence). RNA was extracted from the cells and then reverse transcribed. Multiplex PCR used pooled V-gene forward primers and a constant-region reverse primer to amplify CDR3s. TCRdb applied CATT to the multiplex PCR reads for clone calling. The repertoire holds tens of thousands of gamma-chain clones, over 15% seen once, with roughly 2% in the top ten. The sequencing sample was made of Vdelta1+ gamma-delta thymocytes from the thymus. Subset in this sample: FACS-sorted CD3+ TCRalphabeta- TCRVdelta1+ TCRVdelta2- thymocytes. The chain couples TRGV3 to TRGJ1 or TRGJ2. The receptor's source is a boy under two years old who had congenital heart surgery. The CDR3 nucleotides read TGTGCCACCTGGGACAGTTGGGATAAGAAACTCTTT. It specifies CATWDSWDKKLF.